This TCR beta chain derives from a study of cytomegalovirus exposure and HLA in healthy donors. V lost 7 bases, J lost 8 bases, and 10 bases stayed unmatched. Germline CDR1 and CDR2: MNHNS and SASEGT. CDR3 length: 13 residues. Researchers ran the PCR with 60 Vbeta and 13 Jbeta primers. Generated by immunoSEQ multiplex PCR, the TCRdb table keeps only in-frame clones and is missing some. The data show some 170,000 clones, roughly 77% seen once. The specimen was PBMCs. This receptor was identified in a young man in good health and CMV-seropositive. This chain links TRBV6-1 with TRBJ1-2; 7 bases are shared with TRBD1. CDR3 sequence (DNA): TGTGCCAGCAATACGGACAGGTCGAAAGGCTACACCTTC. It is translated as CASNTDRSKGYTF.